These T cell receptor beta chains were read from a single sample in a study of radiotherapy plus CTLA-4 blockade in lung cancer. Only in-frame clones appear in the TCRdb table, and some are missing; sequencing was by immunoSEQ multiplex PCR. The sample includes roughly 14,000 clones, around 87% of them seen just once. The input for sequencing was peripheral blood, taken from a patient treated with radiotherapy plus ipilimumab. These receptors were taken from a human donor with non-small cell lung cancer that progressed on radiotherapy plus ipilimumab. Some clones in this sample may be carry-over from other donors' samples. Both conserved end residues are part of each CDR3. D genes are given only for firm matches. Clone sizes are given selectively: once, few, many, or a class where the clone is expanded.

j_call | cdr3_length | clone_size | d_call | v_call | cdr3_nt | cdr3_aa
TRBJ2-6 | 14 | medium-sized | . | TRBV2 | TGTGCCAGCAGTACCACGGCTGGGGCCAACGTCCTGACTTTC | CASSTTAGANVLTF
TRBJ1-1 | 14 | . | TRBD1 | TRBV6-1 | TGTGCCAGTAGGGTGGTGAGACAGGGGGACGGAGCTTTCTTT | CASRVVRQGDGAFF
TRBJ2-7 | 16 | . | TRBD1 | TRBV28 | TGTGCCAGCAAACCGGGACAGGACCCACCACTATACGAGCAGTACTTC | CASKPGQDPPLYEQYF
TRBJ1-1 | 15 | once | TRBD1 | TRBV6-5 | TGTGCCAGCAGTTTAAAACAGGGGTTGAACACTAAAGCTTTCTTT | CASSLKQGLNTKAFF
TRBJ2-3 | 16 | . | TRBD2 | TRBV27 | TGTGCCAGCAGTTCCGGACTAGCGGGGAACACAGATACGCAGTATTTT | CASSSGLAGNTDTQYF
TRBJ2-1 | 15 | once | . | TRBV11-3 | TGTGCCAGCAGCTTAGAAGGGGCTGGTGGCAATGAGCAGTTCTTC | CASSLEGAGGNEQFF
TRBJ2-5 | 13 | . | . | TRBV6-6 | TGTGCCAGCAGTTTGGCAGGGTTAGAGACCCAGTACTTC | CASSLAGLETQYF
TRBJ2-7 | 14 | . | . | TRBV14 | TGTGCCAGCAGCCCCCGGGACACCTACTACGAGCAGTACTTC | CASSPRDTYYEQYF
TRBJ2-1 | 13 | . | TRBD1 | TRBV10-3 | TGTGCCATTGGGACAGGGACGGGCGATGAGCAGTTCTTC | CAIGTGTGDEQFF
TRBJ2-3 | 11 | . | . | TRBV7-2 | TGTGCCAGCAGCTTAGAGGGGCCCCAGTATTTT | CASSLEGPQYF
TRBJ2-3 | 20 | . | TRBD2 | TRBV6-4 | TGTGCCAGCACCGGGTCCTTGGGACTATATCCGCCTGCGAGCACAGATACGCAGTATTTT | CASTGSLGLYPPASTDTQYF
TRBJ1-6 | 14 | few | . | TRBV5-1 | TGCGCCAGCAGCTATGGGGGCCAAAATTCACCCCTCCACTTT | CASSYGGQNSPLHF
TRBJ1-4 | 14 | . | . | TRBV6-1 | TGTGCCAGCAGTGGTGACATGGGCTTAGAAAAACTGTTTTTT | CASSGDMGLEKLFF
TRBJ1-2 | 14 | . | TRBD1 | TRBV6-5 | TGTGCCAGCAGTGTCGAAAGACAGGGTTCCGGCTACACCTTC | CASSVERQGSGYTF
TRBJ2-1 | 16 | . | TRBD2 | TRBV29-1 | TGCAGCTTTCGACGGCCTAGCGGGAGAGTCTACAATGAGCAGTTCTTC | CSFRRPSGRVYNEQFF
TRBJ2-5 | 18 | . | TRBD2 | TRBV10-3 | TGTGCCATCAGTGAGCCGACTAGCGGGAGTAGTCAGGGAGAGACCCAGTACTTC | CAISEPTSGSSQGETQYF
TRBJ2-1 | 15 | . | TRBD2 | TRBV6-5 | TGTGCCAGCAACCCGACTAGCGGGAGTCTCGATGAGCAGTTCTTC | CASNPTSGSLDEQFF
TRBJ2-1 | 15 | . | TRBD2 | TRBV5-1 | TGCGCCAGCAGCTTCGGACTAGCAGAGGGCAGTGAGCAGTTCTTC | CASSFGLAEGSEQFF
TRBJ2-2 | 13 | . | . | TRBV9 | TGTGCCAGCAGCGTGGGGGGTACCGGGGAGCTGTTTTTT | CASSVGGTGELFF
TRBJ2-1 | 15 | . | . | TRBV5-1 | TGCGCCAGCAGGTTAGACACTCGCTCCTACAATGAGCAGTTCTTC | CASRLDTRSYNEQFF
TRBJ1-2 | 13 | . | . | TRBV10-2 | TGCGCCAGCAGTGAGGTCAGGGACTATGGCTACACCTTC | CASSEVRDYGYTF
TRBJ2-3 | 14 | once | TRBD2 | TRBV5-1 | TGCGCCAGCAGCTTGGTAGCGGGGGAAGATACGCAGTATTTT | CASSLVAGEDTQYF
TRBJ1-6 | 17 | . | TRBD1 | TRBV9 | TGTGCCAGCAGCGTAGGCGGACAGGGGGCTTTCGGGTCACCCCTCCACTTT | CASSVGGQGAFGSPLHF
TRBJ2-3 | 16 | . | TRBD2 | TRBV9 | TGTGCCAGCAGCGTAGGGGGGGGTGCAACCACAGATACGCAGTATTTT | CASSVGGGATTDTQYF
TRBJ2-7 | 16 | . | . | TRBV4-3 | TGCGCCAGCAGCCAAGACAGGGGATACTCTCTCTACGAGCAGTACTTC | CASSQDRGYSLYEQYF
TRBJ1-2 | 13 | once | . | TRBV2 | TGTGCCAGCAGTAGGCAGGGAAACTATGGCTACACCTTC | CASSRQGNYGYTF
TRBJ2-3 | 16 | . | TRBD2 | TRBV5-1 | TGCGCCAGCAGCACGTCTCACGGGACTATCACAGATACGCAGTATTTT | CASSTSHGTITDTQYF
TRBJ2-2 | 18 | . | TRBD2 | TRBV11-2 | TGTGCCAGCAGCTTGCAACGGACTAGCGGGAGATCGACCGGGGAGCTGTTTTTT | CASSLQRTSGRSTGELFF
TRBJ2-1 | 16 | . | TRBD1 | TRBV7-6 | TGTGCCAGCAGCTTAGCGGGACAGGGTGCCTACAATGAGCAGTTCTTC | CASSLAGQGAYNEQFF
TRBJ2-1 | 15 | . | . | TRBV6-4 | TGTGCCAGCAGCCCCGAAGGCGGGAACTACAATGAGCAGTTCTTC | CASSPEGGNYNEQFF
TRBJ1-1 | 14 | . | . | TRBV5-1 | TGCGCCAGCAGCTTGGGCACTACGAACACTGAAGCTTTCTTT | CASSLGTTNTEAFF
TRBJ2-2 | 13 | . | . | TRBV7-8 | TGTGCCAGCAGCTTATTAGTAGACGGGGAGCTGTTTTTT | CASSLLVDGELFF
TRBJ2-7 | 15 | . | TRBD2 | TRBV30 | TGTGCCTGGAGCCGCGAGGCTAGCGGTTACTACGAGCAGTACTTC | CAWSREASGYYEQYF
TRBJ2-2 | 17 | . | . | TRBV18 | TGTGCCAGCTCACCACCCTGGCAGGCCGGGAACACCGGGGAGCTGTTTTTT | CASSPPWQAGNTGELFF
TRBJ1-1 | 15 | . | . | TRBV5-6 | TGTGCCAGCAGCTTTGAGAAGGGGGTGAACACTGAAGCTTTCTTT | CASSFEKGVNTEAFF
TRBJ1-2 | 13 | . | TRBD1 | TRBV6-5 | TGTGCCAGCAGTCCCGGGACAGGGACCCGCTACACCTTC | CASSPGTGTRYTF
TRBJ2-7 | 16 | . | . | TRBV19 | TGTGCCAGTAGTATAGGGCAGATATGGGAGCCCTACGAGCAGTACTTC | CASSIGQIWEPYEQYF
TRBJ2-7 | 13 | once | . | TRBV15 | TGTGCCACCAGCGGCCGGGATTCGTACGAGCAGTACTTC | CATSGRDSYEQYF
TRBJ1-5 | 13 | . | TRBD1 | TRBV6-6 | TGTGCCAGCAGCGGACAGGATTATCAGCCCCAGCATTTT | CASSGQDYQPQHF
TRBJ1-5 | 14 | . | TRBD1 | TRBV27 | TGTGCCAGCAGTCAACAGGGGTACAATCAGCCCCAGCATTTT | CASSQQGYNQPQHF
TRBJ2-7 | 15 | . | . | TRBV7-8 | TGTGCCAGCAGCTTTTCCTTAGCGGCCCTCTACGAGCAGTACTTC | CASSFSLAALYEQYF
TRBJ2-5 | 17 | . | . | TRBV4-1 | TGCGCCAGCAGCCAAGAAGGGCGCGGGGGCTTTGGAGAGACCCAGTACTTC | CASSQEGRGGFGETQYF
TRBJ2-1 | 11 | . | . | TRBV27 | TGTGCCAGCACCCGGGGTGTTGAGCAGTTCTTC | CASTRGVEQFF